A single T cell receptor beta chain is shown here with its context. The data derive from a study of preoperative IRX-2 immunotherapy in early breast cancer. The treatment here: preoperative locoregional IRX-2 cytokine immunotherapy. This phase Ib study tested locoregional IRX-2 cytokine immunotherapy given before surgery. V shed 0 bases and J shed 7 bases, with 13 bases lying between them. There are 16 residues in the CDR3. CDR1 is MGHRA and CDR2 is YSYEKL in the germline V gene. The method was immunoSEQ multiplex PCR; TCRdb's version includes in-frame clones alone and lacks a portion of them. The data contain over 60,000 clones, around 94% of them singletons.

This material was obtained from a patient treated with IRX-2 immunotherapy. The clonotype originates from a human donor with breast cancer. The chain combines TRBV4-1 with TRBJ1-6, with D uncertain. Here the CDR3 reads CASSQDGTVLNSPLHF. As DNA, the CDR3 is TGCGCCAGCAGCCAAGATGGAACAGTGCTCAATTCACCCCTCCACTTT.